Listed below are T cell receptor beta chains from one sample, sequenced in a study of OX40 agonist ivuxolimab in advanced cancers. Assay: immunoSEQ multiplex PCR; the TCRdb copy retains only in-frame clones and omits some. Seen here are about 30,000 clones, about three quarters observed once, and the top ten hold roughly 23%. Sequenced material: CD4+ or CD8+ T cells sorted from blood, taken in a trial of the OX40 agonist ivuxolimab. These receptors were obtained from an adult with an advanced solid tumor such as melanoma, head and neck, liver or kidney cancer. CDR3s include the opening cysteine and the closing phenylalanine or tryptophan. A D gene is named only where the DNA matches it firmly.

CDR3 DNA: TGCGCCAGCAGCTTTTCTCCTCCGCGCGGGGGGGCCATTTACGAGCAGTACTTC
CDR3 protein: CASSFSPPRGGAIYEQYF
V gene: TRBV5-1
J gene: TRBJ2-7
D gene: TRBD2

CDR3 DNA: TGCAGCGTAACCTCCGGGACGAGGGAGACCCAGTACTTC
CDR3 protein: CSVTSGTRETQYF
V gene: TRBV29-1
J gene: TRBJ2-5
D gene: NA

CDR3 DNA: TGTGCCAGCATCTCGGGTCGGCCGACTGAAGCTTTCTTT
CDR3 protein: CASISGRPTEAFF
V gene: TRBV6-1
J gene: TRBJ1-1
D gene: NA

CDR3 DNA: TGTGCCAGCAGTTGGACTGGCACAGATACGCAGTATTTT
CDR3 protein: CASSWTGTDTQYF
V gene: TRBV6-5
J gene: TRBJ2-3
D gene: NA

CDR3 DNA: TGCGCCAGCAGCCTATCCGGGACAGGGGGAAATGAGCAGTTCTTC
CDR3 protein: CASSLSGTGGNEQFF
V gene: TRBV4-1
J gene: TRBJ2-1
D gene: TRBD1

CDR3 DNA: TGTGCCAGCAGCTCCCGCTACCCGGGACTAGCGCTCACAGATACGCAGTATTTT
CDR3 protein: CASSSRYPGLALTDTQYF
V gene: TRBV5-5
J gene: TRBJ2-3
D gene: TRBD2

CDR3 DNA: TGCGCCAGCAGCTCTGGTGTTCGGGTCTCCTATGGCTACACCTTC
CDR3 protein: CASSSGVRVSYGYTF
V gene: TRBV5-1
J gene: TRBJ1-2
D gene: NA

CDR3 DNA: TGTGCCAGTAGCCTGGACAGGGGAGGGCATGAGCAGTTCTTC
CDR3 protein: CASSLDRGGHEQFF
V gene: TRBV19
J gene: TRBJ2-1
D gene: TRBD1

CDR3 DNA: TGTGCCAGCAGCCGGGACAGTAATTCACCCCTCCACTTT
CDR3 protein: CASSRDSNSPLHF
V gene: TRBV6-1
J gene: TRBJ1-6
D gene: TRBD1

CDR3 DNA: TGTGCCTGGAGCGGCACGGGAGGGGCTGGCTACACCTTC
CDR3 protein: CAWSGTGGAGYTF
V gene: TRBV30
J gene: TRBJ1-2
D gene: NA

CDR3 DNA: TGTGCCAGCAGCCCGACGGGACAGCTCTATGGCTACACCTTC
CDR3 protein: CASSPTGQLYGYTF
V gene: TRBV7-9
J gene: TRBJ1-2
D gene: TRBD1

CDR3 DNA: TGCGCCAGCAGCTTGGAGTTTGAGGTCAGCGGAAACACCATATATTTT
CDR3 protein: CASSLEFEVSGNTIYF
V gene: TRBV5-1
J gene: TRBJ1-3
D gene: NA

CDR3 DNA: TGTGCCAGCAGCCAAGATACCACTAGCGGGGGGCCCCCAAGGAATGAGCAGTTCTTC
CDR3 protein: CASSQDTTSGGPPRNEQFF
V gene: TRBV4-2
J gene: TRBJ2-1
D gene: TRBD2

CDR3 DNA: TGTGCCAGCAGCCTGAGGGACGGGAATGGAGAAGTTTTT
CDR3 protein: CASSLRDGNGEVF
V gene: TRBV5-6
J gene: TRBJ1-4
D gene: NA

CDR3 DNA: TGCGCCAGCAGCGTGGGCACGGGGAATTCACCCCTCCACTTT
CDR3 protein: CASSVGTGNSPLHF
V gene: TRBV5-1
J gene: TRBJ1-6
D gene: NA

CDR3 DNA: TGTGCCAGCAGGAACCTAGCGGGGGGCTCAGATACGCAGTATTTT
CDR3 protein: CASRNLAGGSDTQYF
V gene: TRBV6-5
J gene: TRBJ2-3
D gene: TRBD2

CDR3 DNA: TGTGCCGGGTCCCAGGGTAGGGTCCAAGAGACCCAGTACTTC
CDR3 protein: CAGSQGRVQETQYF
V gene: TRBV2
J gene: TRBJ2-5
D gene: NA